These T cell receptor beta chains were read from a single sample in a study. TCRdb redid the calling of the 5' RACE reads with MiXCR, one entry per CDR3 protein. The sample lists more than 55,000 distinct CDR3 sequences; about 25% were seen once. The sample taken for sequencing was tumor-infiltrating Tregs sorted from the breast tumor. These receptors were collected from a female donor with breast cancer. CDR3s include the opening cysteine and the closing phenylalanine or tryptophan. A D gene is named only where the DNA matches it firmly. Size tells how often a clone was seen (once, few, many) or the class of an expanded clone, and some rows leave it out.

>.|TRBD1|TRBJ1-1|TRBV12-3/TRBV12-4
TGTGCCAGCAGTTTCGGACAGGGGGCAGCTGAAGCTTTCTTT
CASSFGQGAAEAFF
>few|.|TRBJ1-1|TRBV7-9
TGTGCCAGCAGCCCTCCGGAGATAACAATGAACACTGAAGCTTTCTTT
CASSPPEITMNTEAFF
>.|.|TRBJ1-1|TRBV12-3/TRBV12-4
TGTGCCAGCAGTGGACAGCTGAACACTGAAGCTTTCTTT
CASSGQLNTEAFF
>few|.|TRBJ2-1|TRBV7-2
TGTGCCAGCAGCCTCCGACATAGGGAGCAGTTCTTC
CASSLRHREQFF
>many|.|TRBJ2-1|TRBV20-1
TGCAGTGCTAAGCAGGGGGGCAATGAGCAGTTCTTC
CSAKQGGNEQFF
>.|.|TRBJ1-2|TRBV7-9
TGTGCCAGCAGCTGGGAAAGGGATGATGGCTACACCTTC
CASSWERDDGYTF
>few|.|TRBJ2-5|TRBV5-1
TGCGCCAGCAGCTTGGGACTAGGAGAGACCCAGTACTTC
CASSLGLGETQYF
>few|.|TRBJ2-1|TRBV29-1
TGCAGCCACGATTTACCGCACAATGAGCAGTTCTTC
CSHDLPHNEQFF
>few|.|TRBJ1-6|TRBV6-5
TGTGCCAGCGGGTCACCAAACAGGGCTCGGATTTCACCCCTCCACTTT
CASGSPNRARISPLHF
>few|TRBD1|TRBJ2-5|TRBV20-1
TGCAGTGGTACAGGGGGGGAGACCCAGTACTTC
CSGTGGETQYF
>many|.|TRBJ1-2|TRBV13
TGTGCCAGCAGCTCATATTGGGTTACTAACTATGGCTACACCTTC
CASSSYWVTNYGYTF
>few|.|TRBJ2-7|TRBV7-9
TGTGCCAGCAGCTTCAGGGGACTCGAGCAGTACTTC
CASSFRGLEQYF
>many|.|TRBJ2-7|TRBV29-1
TGCAGCGTTATGAGGGATCACGAGCAGTACTTC
CSVMRDHEQYF
>.|.|TRBJ1-6|TRBV6-6
TGTGCCAGCAGTTACGGGGGCGCGACGGGTTCACCCCTCCACTTT
CASSYGGATGSPLHF
>.|.|TRBJ2-5|TRBV7-7
TGTGCTAGCAGCTCGCGCGGACGGGGCGGAGGGGAGACCCAGTACTTC
CASSSRGRGGGETQYF
>few|.|TRBJ1-1|TRBV11-2
TGTGCCAGCACCTCGGGGGGGGCCGACGGGGGCACTGAAGCTTTCTTT
CASTSGGADGGTEAFF
>.|TRBD1|TRBJ2-7|TRBV7-9
TGTGCCAGCACCGTAGTGGACAGGGAGTACGAGCAGTACTTC
CASTVVDREYEQYF
>few|.|TRBJ2-1|TRBV20-1
TGCAGTGCGGACCGGAGCTCCTACAATGAGCAGTTCTTC
CSADRSSYNEQFF
>few|.|TRBJ2-5|TRBV27
TGTGCCAGCAGTTTATGGGGTAGGGAAGAGACCCAGTACTTC
CASSLWGREETQYF
>few|.|TRBJ2-7|TRBV7-2
TGTGCCAGCAGCCTTACCGGGACTGGTCCCTACGAGCAGTACTTC
CASSLTGTGPYEQYF
>.|TRBD2|TRBJ2-2|TRBV3-1
TGTGCCTGCAGCCAAGGATTTCCGACGGGGGGATGGACCGGGGAGCTGTTTTTT
CACSQGFPTGGWTGELFF
>many|.|TRBJ1-1|TRBV29-1
TGCAGCGTCGGCCAGGGGCGGCTTGGGTTCTTT
CSVGQGRLGFF
>.|.|TRBJ1-1|TRBV7-9
TGTGCCAGCACCTCGTCAGATCGGGGCGAAGCTTTCTTT
CASTSSDRGEAFF
>few|.|TRBJ1-1|TRBV7-9
TGTGCCAGCAGCTCCGATGGAGGGAATACAAAAGCTTTCTTT
CASSSDGGNTKAFF
>once|.|TRBJ1-1|TRBV12-3/TRBV12-4
TGTGCCAGCAGTCTGTTAGCAACCGTACCTGAAGCTTTCTTT
CASSLLATVPEAFF
>.|.|TRBJ2-1|TRBV12-3/TRBV12-4
TGTGCCAGCAGTTTAGGGGGAGTTTACAATGAGCAGTTCTTC
CASSLGGVYNEQFF
>.|.|TRBJ2-7|TRBV6-6
TGTGCCAGCAGTTACGGGTCAGCGGCCTCTTCATACGAGCAGTACTTC
CASSYGSAASSYEQYF
>.|.|TRBJ2-1|TRBV28
TGTGCCACCCGTAGATACAATGAGCAGTTCTTC
CATRRYNEQFF
>many|.|TRBJ2-4|TRBV27
TGTGCCAGCAGAGATTCGGGGGCGAACATTCAGTACTTC
CASRDSGANIQYF
>few|.|TRBJ1-5|TRBV3-1
TGTGCCAGCAGCCATGAAAATAGCAATCAGCCCCAGCATTTT
CASSHENSNQPQHF
>many|TRBD1|TRBJ2-1|TRBV12-3/TRBV12-4
TGTGCCAGCAGGAGGGACAGTACTAAGCAGTTCTTC
CASRRDSTKQFF
>.|.|TRBJ1-6|TRBV7-2
TGTGCCAGCAGCGCGGGACCGGCGCCTAATTCACCCCTCCACTTT
CASSAGPAPNSPLHF